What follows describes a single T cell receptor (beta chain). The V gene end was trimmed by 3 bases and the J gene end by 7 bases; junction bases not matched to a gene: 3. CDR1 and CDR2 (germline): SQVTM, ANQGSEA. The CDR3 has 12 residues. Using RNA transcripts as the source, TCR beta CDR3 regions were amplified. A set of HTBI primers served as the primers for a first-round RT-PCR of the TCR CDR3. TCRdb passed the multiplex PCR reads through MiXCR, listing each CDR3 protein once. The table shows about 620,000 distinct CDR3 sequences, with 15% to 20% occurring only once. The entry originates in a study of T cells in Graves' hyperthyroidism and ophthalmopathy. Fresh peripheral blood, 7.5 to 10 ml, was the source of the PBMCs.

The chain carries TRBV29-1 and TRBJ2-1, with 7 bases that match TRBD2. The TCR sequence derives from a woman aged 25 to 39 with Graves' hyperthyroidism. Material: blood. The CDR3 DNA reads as TGCAGCGTTGACTTGCGGGGGAATGAGCAGTTCTTC. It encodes CSVDLRGNEQFF.